Many counts were recorded for the clone carrying this T cell receptor (beta chain). Its target is not known. Separate cDNA molecules each had unique molecular identifiers attached to them. TCRdb reprocessed the 5' RACE reads via MiXCR and lists one record per CDR3 protein. Of about 34,000 distinct CDR3 sequences detected, about 6% appear once; the ten largest clones hold approximately 7.5%. CDR1 GTSNPN and CDR2 SVGIG come from the germline V gene (reference sequence). V was trimmed by 1 base and J by 5 bases, leaving 14 bases between them. This CDR3 is 14 amino acids long. This specimen belongs to a study of early T cells in non-severe SARS-CoV-2 infection. Whole-study results and caveats: In VDJdb matching, anti-spike CD8 responses were favored while private and CD4 specificities went missing.

The specimen was whole blood. The gene calls are TRBV30 and TRBJ1-1; the D gene is possibly TRBD1 (5 bases). The TCR originated in an adult who was a healthcare worker with PCR-confirmed SARS-CoV-2 infection or an uninfected control (not recorded which). Here the CDR3 DNA reads TGTGCCTGGAGTGCGCGAGGGGTTCGGACTGAAGCTTTCTTT. It is translated as CAWSARGVRTEAFF.